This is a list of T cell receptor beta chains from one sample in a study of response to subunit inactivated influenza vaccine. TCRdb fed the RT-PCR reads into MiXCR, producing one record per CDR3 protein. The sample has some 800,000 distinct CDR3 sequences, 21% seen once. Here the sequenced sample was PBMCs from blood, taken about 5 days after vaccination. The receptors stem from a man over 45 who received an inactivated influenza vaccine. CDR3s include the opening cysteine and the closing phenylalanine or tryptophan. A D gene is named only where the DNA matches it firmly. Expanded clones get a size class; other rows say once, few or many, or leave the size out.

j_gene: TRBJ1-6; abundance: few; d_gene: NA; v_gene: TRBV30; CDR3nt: TGTGCCTGGAACACAGGGAGTAATTCACCCCTCCACTTT; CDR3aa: CAWNTGSNSPLHF
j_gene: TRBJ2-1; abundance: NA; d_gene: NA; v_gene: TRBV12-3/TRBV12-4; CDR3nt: TGTGCCAGCACATCCTTGGGGAATGAGCAGTTCTTC; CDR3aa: CASTSLGNEQFF
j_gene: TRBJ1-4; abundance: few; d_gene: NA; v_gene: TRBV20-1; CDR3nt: TGCAGTGCTAGAGATCCTAGGGGGTTAGGGGAAAAACTGTTTTTT; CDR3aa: CSARDPRGLGEKLFF
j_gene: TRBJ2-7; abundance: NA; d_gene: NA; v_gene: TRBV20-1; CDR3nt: TGCAGTGCTAGAGATCGCGCCGCCGCCTACGAGCAGTACTTC; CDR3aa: CSARDRAAAYEQYF
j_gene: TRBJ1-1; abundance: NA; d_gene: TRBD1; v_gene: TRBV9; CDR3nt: TGTGCCAGCAGCCCTTACGACAGGGTAGGGAACACTGAAGCTTTCTTT; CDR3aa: CASSPYDRVGNTEAFF
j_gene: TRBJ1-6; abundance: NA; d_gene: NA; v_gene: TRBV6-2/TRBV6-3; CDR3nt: TGTGCCAGCAGTTACTCCGCCAGAGGTTCACCCCTCCACTTT; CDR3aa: CASSYSARGSPLHF
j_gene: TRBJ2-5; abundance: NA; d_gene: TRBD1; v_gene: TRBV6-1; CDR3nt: TGTGCCAGCAAGAAAGTGACAGGGATCAGAGCAGAGACCCAGTACTTC; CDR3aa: CASKKVTGIRAETQYF
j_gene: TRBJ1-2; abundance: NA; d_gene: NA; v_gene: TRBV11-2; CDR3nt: TGTGCCAGCAGCTCCGGAGTGGGCTATGGCTACACCTTC; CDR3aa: CASSSGVGYGYTF
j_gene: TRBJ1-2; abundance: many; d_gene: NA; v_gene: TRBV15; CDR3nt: TGTGCCACCAGCGGGCGTGGGACCGCCTATGGCTACACCTTC; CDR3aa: CATSGRGTAYGYTF
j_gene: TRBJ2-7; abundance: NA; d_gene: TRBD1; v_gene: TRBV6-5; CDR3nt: TGTGCCAGCAGTTACACTGGGACAGGAGTTTACGAGCAGTACTTC; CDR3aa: CASSYTGTGVYEQYF
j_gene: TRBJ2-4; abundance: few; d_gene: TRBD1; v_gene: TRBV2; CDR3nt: TGTGCCAGCAGTCTAGGACAGGGGGACCTAGCCAAAAACATTCAGTACTTC; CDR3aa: CASSLGQGDLAKNIQYF
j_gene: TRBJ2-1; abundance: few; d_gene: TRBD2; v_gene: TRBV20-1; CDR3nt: TGCAGTGCTAGGCGTAGCGGGGACTACAATGAGCAGTTCTTC; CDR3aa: CSARRSGDYNEQFF
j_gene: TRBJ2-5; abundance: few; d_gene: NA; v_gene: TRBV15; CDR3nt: TGTGCCACCAGCGTCGACAATGCAGAGACCCAGTACTTC; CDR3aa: CATSVDNAETQYF
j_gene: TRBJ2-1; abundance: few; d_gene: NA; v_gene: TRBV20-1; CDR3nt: TGCAGTGCCTCCTCCGGGAGAAAGTACAATGAGCAGTTCTTC; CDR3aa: CSASSGRKYNEQFF
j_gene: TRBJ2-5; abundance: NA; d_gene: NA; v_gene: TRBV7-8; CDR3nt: TGTGCCAGCAGCCCGATGTACCAAGAGACCCAGTACTTC; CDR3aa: CASSPMYQETQYF
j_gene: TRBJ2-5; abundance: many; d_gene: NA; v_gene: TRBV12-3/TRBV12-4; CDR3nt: TGTGCCAGCAGTCTCTTGACAGGGAGGCAAGAGACCCAGTACTTC; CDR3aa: CASSLLTGRQETQYF
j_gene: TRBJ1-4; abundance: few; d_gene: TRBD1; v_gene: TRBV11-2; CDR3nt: TGTGCCAGCAGCTTAGGATTCGGCACGACAGGGATTGGTGAAAAACTGTTTTTT; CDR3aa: CASSLGFGTTGIGEKLFF
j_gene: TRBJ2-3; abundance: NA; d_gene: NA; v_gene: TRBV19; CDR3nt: TGTGCCACCTCCAGCCCACCGGGAGTCAGGGATACGCAGTATTTT; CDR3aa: CATSSPPGVRDTQYF
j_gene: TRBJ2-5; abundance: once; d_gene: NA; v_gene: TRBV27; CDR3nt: TGTGCCAGCAGGGGGCGGGGTGGAGAGACCCAGTACTTC; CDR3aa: CASRGRGGETQYF
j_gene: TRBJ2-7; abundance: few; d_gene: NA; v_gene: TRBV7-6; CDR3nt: TGTGCCAGCAGCTTAGGGGGGGTTGGAGGAGAATTAGCCTACGAGCAGTACTTC; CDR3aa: CASSLGGVGGELAYEQYF
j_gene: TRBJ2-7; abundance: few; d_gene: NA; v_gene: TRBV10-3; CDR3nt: TGTGCCATCTGCGTGGCACCCTCCTACGAGCAGTACTTC; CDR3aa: CAICVAPSYEQYF
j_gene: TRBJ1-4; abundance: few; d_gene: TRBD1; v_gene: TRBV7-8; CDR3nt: TGTGCCAGCAGCTTAGGTGGGGGACAGGGCTCAGGAAAACTGTTTTTT; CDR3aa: CASSLGGGQGSGKLFF
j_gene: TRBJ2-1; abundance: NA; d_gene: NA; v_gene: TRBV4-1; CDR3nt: TGCGCCAGCAGCCAAGGACCACCAAGGGGGTCCTGGGACAATGAGCAGTTCTTC; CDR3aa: CASSQGPPRGSWDNEQFF
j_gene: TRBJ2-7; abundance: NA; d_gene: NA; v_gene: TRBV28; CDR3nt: TGTGCCAGCAGGCAAAACCGGGAGACGGGCATCCCCAGCTCCTACGAGCAGTACTTC; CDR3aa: CASRQNRETGIPSSYEQYF
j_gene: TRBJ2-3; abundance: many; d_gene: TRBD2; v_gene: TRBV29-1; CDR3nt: TGCAGCGTTGTAATAGCGGGAGGGGCAGTCGGTACGCAGTATTTT; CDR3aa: CSVVIAGGAVGTQYF
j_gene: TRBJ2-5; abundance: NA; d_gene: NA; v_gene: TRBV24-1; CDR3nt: TGTGCCACCAGTGACCTGGCGAGGAAGACCCAGTACTTC; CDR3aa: CATSDLARKTQYF
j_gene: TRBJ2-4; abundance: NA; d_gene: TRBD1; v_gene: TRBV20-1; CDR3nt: TGCAGTGCCGAAGATGGGACAGACAAACACTTC; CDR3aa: CSAEDGTDKHF
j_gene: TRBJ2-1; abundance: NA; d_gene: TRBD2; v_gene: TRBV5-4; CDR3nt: TGTGCCAGCAGGAGACTAGCGGGATTCAATGAGCAGTTCTTC; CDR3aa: CASRRLAGFNEQFF
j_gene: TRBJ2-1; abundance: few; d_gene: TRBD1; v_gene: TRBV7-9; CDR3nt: TGTGCCAGCAGCCCACCCCCGGGACAGGGTCGCAATGAGCAGTTCTTC; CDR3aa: CASSPPPGQGRNEQFF
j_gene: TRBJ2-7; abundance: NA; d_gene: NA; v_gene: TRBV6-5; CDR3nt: TGTGCCAGCAGTTACACGACGGAACGGCACGAGCAGTACTTC; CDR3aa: CASSYTTERHEQYF
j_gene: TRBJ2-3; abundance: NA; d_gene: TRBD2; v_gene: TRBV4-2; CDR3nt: TGTGCCAGCAGCCAAGAGGAGCGGGAGGGATTCACAGATACGCAGTATTTT; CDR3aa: CASSQEEREGFTDTQYF
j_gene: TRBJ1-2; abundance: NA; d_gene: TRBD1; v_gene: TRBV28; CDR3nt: TGTGCCAGCAGTTTAGTAACAGGGGTGAGGGGCTACACCTTC; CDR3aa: CASSLVTGVRGYTF
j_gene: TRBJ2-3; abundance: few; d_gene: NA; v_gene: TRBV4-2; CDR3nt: TGTGCCAGCAGCCACCCCACGGCAGATACGCAGTATTTT; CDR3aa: CASSHPTADTQYF
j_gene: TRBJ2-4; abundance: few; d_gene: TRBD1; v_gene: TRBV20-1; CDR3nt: TGCAGTGCCATTCCGGCCAGGGGGCCCGTCAAAAACATTCAGTACTTC; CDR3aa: CSAIPARGPVKNIQYF
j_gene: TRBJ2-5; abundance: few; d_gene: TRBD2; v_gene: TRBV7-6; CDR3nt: TGTGCCAGCAGCCGCACGTTAAGGGAGCGGGGACGTGAAGAGACCCAGTACTTC; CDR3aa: CASSRTLRERGREETQYF
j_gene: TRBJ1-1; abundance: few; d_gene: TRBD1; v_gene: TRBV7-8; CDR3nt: TGTGCCAGCAGCCCTCAAACCGGGACAGGGACCACTGAAGCTTTCTTT; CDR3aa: CASSPQTGTGTTEAFF
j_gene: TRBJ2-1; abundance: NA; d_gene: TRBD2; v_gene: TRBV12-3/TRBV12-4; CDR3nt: TGTGCCTGCTGTTTCGTGTCTGTCGGCGGGAGGATACCCTACAATGAGCAGTTCTTC; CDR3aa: CACCFVSVGGRIPYNEQFF
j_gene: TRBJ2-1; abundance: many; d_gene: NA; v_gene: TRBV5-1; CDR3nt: TGCGCCAGCAGTCCGAGTGGGGGCCTCTACAATGAGCAGTTCTTC; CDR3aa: CASSPSGGLYNEQFF
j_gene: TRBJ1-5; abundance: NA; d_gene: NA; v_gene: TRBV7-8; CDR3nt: TGTGCCAGCAGCGGCGTCGAAAATCAGCCCCAGCATTTT; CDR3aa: CASSGVENQPQHF
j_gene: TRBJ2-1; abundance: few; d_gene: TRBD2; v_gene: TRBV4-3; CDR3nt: TGCGCCAGCAGCCGATCTAGCGGGAGGTACAATGAGCAGTTCTTC; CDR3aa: CASSRSSGRYNEQFF
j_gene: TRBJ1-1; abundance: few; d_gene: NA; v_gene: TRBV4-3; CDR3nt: TGCGCCAGCAGCCAGGGACTCGGAGGGACTGAAGCTTTCTTT; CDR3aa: CASSQGLGGTEAFF